The next 13 T cell receptor beta chains were all read from a single sample in a study of vaccination and CD4 T cells after COVID-19. Stated treatment: approximately 9-day PBMC culture with coronavirus spike peptide pools or control peptides (ViraFEST assay). The Oncomine TCR Beta short-read assay was applied to DNA of cultured CD4+ T cells. TCRdb independently ran MiXCR on the PCR reads; one entry per CDR3 protein. Of around 20,000 distinct CDR3 sequences in the sample, 30% to 40% were seen once. The antigens for these receptors are not known. The specimen was cultured CD4+ T cells from blood. The receptors here all came from a human donor with COVID-19.

The chain links TRBV18 to TRBJ2-1; D remains unclear. This CDR3 has 14 residues. The ends were cut back, 3 bases at V and 7 bases at J, with 13 bases in the middle. Germline loops: CDR1 KGHSH, CDR2 LQKENI. The CDR3 nucleotides are TGTGCCAGCTCACCGGGTCTCAATGGGAATGAGCAGTTCTTC. Translation gives CASSPGLNGNEQFF. Using reference TRBV18 and TRBJ2-1 for the parts outside the CDR3, the full variable domain is NAGVMQNPRHLVRRRGQEARLRCSPMKGHSHVYWYRQLPEEGLKFMVYLQKENIIDESGMPKERFSAEFPKEGPSILRIQQVVRGDSAAYFCASSPGLNGNEQFFGPGTRLTVL.

This clonotype has just a few counts. This rearrangement joins TRBV6-1 to TRBJ2-7, with D possibly matching TRBD1 (7 bases). Deletions cut 7 bases from V and 3 bases from J, with 19 bases between. The CDR3 spans 15 residues. Germline V CDR1 and CDR2: MNHNS, SASEGT. CDR3 region: CASTRGTVVNYEQYF. CDR3 bases: TGTGCCAGCACCCGCGGGACAGTCGTAAACTACGAGCAGTACTTC.

There are a few counts of this clonotype. The CDR3 nucleotides read TGTGCCAGCGAGGACTACGGGACCCAGTACTTC. Its translation: CASEDYGTQYF. The chain combines TRBV6-1 with TRBJ2-5; tentative D call: TRBD2 (6 bases). From germline, CDR1 is MNHNS and CDR2 SASEGT. The CDR3 has 11 amino acids. V was shortened by 8 bases and J by 7 bases, with 11 bases between the two germline ends.

The V and J genes are TRBV5-1 and TRBJ1-1; D remains ambiguous. V lost 0 bases and J lost 4, with 10 bases in between. The CDR3 length is 14 residues. Germline CDR1 is SGHRS and CDR2 is YFSETQ. The CDR3 loop is CASSLGQTSTEAFF. Written as DNA, the CDR3 is TGCGCCAGCAGCTTGGGACAAACCTCCACTGAAGCTTTCTTT.

The chain carries TRBV7-9 and TRBJ2-5, with 8 bases fitting TRBD2. Trimming took 1 base from V and 4 from J; bases not matched to a gene: 5. Germline CDR1 reads SEHNR; CDR2 reads FQNEAQ (reference sequence). This CDR3 contains 15 residues. CDR3 nucleotides: TGTGCCAGCAGCTTAGAGGCGGGGGGCGGAGAGACCCAGTACTTC. Its protein is CASSLEAGGGETQYF. The whole variable domain, filled in from reference TRBV7-9 and TRBJ2-5, reads DTGVSQNPRHKITKRGQNVTFRCDPISEHNRLYWYRQTLGQGPEFLTYFQNEAQLEKSRLLSDRFSAERPKGSFSTLEIQRTEQGDSAMYLCASSLEAGGGETQYFGPGTRLLVL.

The chain carries TRBV7-8 and TRBJ2-7; 7 bases fit TRBD1. The CDR3 length is 16 residues. Trimming at V came to 0 bases and at J to 3 bases, leaving 8 bases not matched to a gene. Germline assignment: CDR1 SGHVS and CDR2 FQNEAQ. The CDR3 DNA is TGTGCCAGCAGCTTAGCTTCCGGACAGGTCCGCTACGAGCAGTACTTC. It yields the protein CASSLASGQVRYEQYF.

J is TRBJ1-5 and V is TRBV18; D gene unclear. CDR1 KGHSH and CDR2 LQKENI come from the germline V gene. CDR3 length: 14 residues. Deletions cut 2 bases from V and 5 bases from J, with 10 bases between. The CDR3 loop is CASSPGDGDQPQHF. The DNA for the CDR3 is TGTGCCAGCTCACCAGGGGATGGTGATCAGCCCCAGCATTTT.

The DNA of the CDR3 is TGTGCCAGCAGGTACCGAAGACGGGCTGCTGGAAACACCATATATTTT. Translated, it gives CASRYRRRAAGNTIYF. This chain links TRBV6-5 with TRBJ1-3; D remains unclear. In germline, CDR1 is MNHEY, CDR2 SVGAGI. Trimming took 6 bases from V and 2 from J, leaving 17 bases between them. The CDR3 loop spans 16 amino acids.

J is TRBJ1-5 and V is TRBV6-1; TRBD1 aligns across 7 bases. The V and J ends lost 11 bases and 4 bases, in that order; junction bases with no gene match: 11. The CDR3 is made up of 14 amino acids. In germline, CDR1 is MNHNS, CDR2 SASEGT. The CDR3 sequence: CALGAKQGNQPQHF. CDR3 DNA: TGTGCCTTAGGCGCAAAACAGGGGAATCAGCCCCAGCATTTT.

The chain carries TRBV12-3 or TRBV12-4 and TRBJ1-1; TRBD1 matches 9 bases. The CDR3 length is 15 residues. J gave up 3 bases and V 5 bases, and 7 bases lay outside the gene matches. The DNA for the CDR3 is TGTGCCAGCAGTGCCGGGACAGGGCGAGACACTGAAGCTTTCTTT. This encodes CASSAGTGRDTEAFF.

This clonotype was found a few times. The chain couples TRBV15 to TRBJ2-1; 9 positions match TRBD1. The V gene end was trimmed by 5 bases and the J gene end by 8 bases; junction bases not matched to a gene: 10. Per the germline V gene, CDR1 is LNHNV and CDR2 is YYDKDF (reference sequence). The CDR3 contains 15 residues. The CDR3 bases are TGTGCCACCAGCCCGACCGGGACAGGGATCGATGAGCAGTTCTTC. Translating it yields CATSPTGTGIDEQFF.

V is TRBV19 and J is TRBJ2-3, with 7 bases identical to TRBD2. In germline, CDR1 is LNHDA, CDR2 SQIVND (reference sequence). J was trimmed by 0 bases and V by 6 bases; bases with no gene match: 6. The CDR3 contains 15 residues. The CDR3 protein is CASSPSGASTDTQYF. CDR3 in DNA: TGTGCCAGTAGCCCGAGCGGGGCTAGCACAGATACGCAGTATTTT. The whole variable domain, remainder taken from reference TRBV19 and TRBJ2-3, is DGGITQSPKYLFRKEGQNVTLSCEQNLNHDAMYWYRQDPGQGLRLIYYSQIVNDFQKGDIAEGYSVSREKKESFPLTVTSAQKNPTAFYLCASSPSGASTDTQYFGPGTRLTVL.

The V gene is TRBV6-5, the J gene TRBJ2-5; D gene unclear. This CDR3 region has 13 residues. The germline V and J ends were trimmed by 3 bases and 5 bases, with 10 bases remaining between them. The V gene's germline CDR1 is MNHEY and CDR2 SVGAGI. Here the CDR3 reads CASSYPGVETQYF. The CDR3 nucleotides read TGTGCCAGCAGTTATCCTGGGGTTGAGACCCAGTACTTC.